The TCR beta chain described here comes from a study of cytomegalovirus exposure and HLA in healthy donors. This PCR relied on a set of 60 Vbeta primers and 13 Jbeta primers. Generated by immunoSEQ multiplex PCR, the TCRdb table keeps only in-frame clones and is missing some. The sample records tens of thousands of clones, over 60% being singletons. This clone was detected once. Its antigen is not identified. Findings and limits, study-wide: With DRB1 most and HLA-C fewest, TCR association rates differed between HLA loci in a later analysis. As was reported, the classifier diagnosed cytomegalovirus status with high specificity and sensitivity. Previous analysis showed most TCR beta V segments were productive about 87% or about 30% of the time.

The CDR3 spans 16 residues. CDR1 is PRHDT, CDR2 FYEKMQ, per germline (reference sequence). Trimming shortened V by 5 bases and J by 0 bases, and 16 bases separated the two germline ends. V is TRBV13 and J is TRBJ2-5; weak D call: TRBD1 (5 bases). The sequence derives from a male donor in good health and CMV-seropositive. Input material: PBMCs. The CDR3 protein is CASSKRQFPYQETQYF. The CDR3 nucleotides are TGTGCCAGCAGCAAAAGACAGTTCCCGTACCAAGAGACCCAGTACTTC.